This entry describes one TCR beta chain. Its antigen is still unknown. Measured with immunoSEQ multiplex PCR; TCRdb has only the in-frame clones, and not every one. The profile shows roughly 34,000 clones, around 82% of them singletons. This CDR3 comprises 14 residues. Trimming left V 3 bases short and J 4 bases short, with 12 bases between. Looked up from germline, CDR1 is MNHEY and CDR2 is SMNVEV (reference sequence). The data belong to a study of a mutant IDH1 vaccine in newly diagnosed glioma. For the study at large: Patients arrived already treated with radiotherapy, temozolomide, or both, most having had both.

Documented time point: week 47, end of study. Every vaccine dose comprised 300 ug of mutant IDH1 20-mer peptide plus topical imiquimod. This chain uses TRBV27 with TRBJ1-1; tentative D call: TRBD1 (6 bases). Sequences were derived from PBMCs, sampled from a glioma patient whose treatment included an IDH1 peptide vaccine. The clonotype was recovered from a young man with glioma. The CDR3 region is CASSLTEGGTEAFF. The DNA of the CDR3 is TGTGCCAGCAGTTTGACTGAGGGGGGCACTGAAGCTTTCTTT.